The source of this TCR beta chain is a study of CD4 and CD8 cells across lung adenocarcinoma regions. TCRdb re-called the PCR reads through MiXCR, storing one row per CDR3 protein. Of under 2,500 distinct CDR3 sequences listed, over 40% are singletons. Donors had localized lung adenocarcinoma, a non-small cell lung cancer. The ends lost 1 base at V and 2 bases at J; junction bases unmatched: 12. Germline V gene data show CDR1 as SGHVS and CDR2 as FNYEAQ. The CDR3 spans 18 residues. The sequence was obtained from a female donor with lung adenocarcinoma. The CD4 and CD8 labels of this study may be unreliable. The sequencing input was CD4+ T cells from the center of a lung tumor. This sequence joins TRBV7-6 and TRBJ2-3, with TRBD2 identical over 7 bases. The CDR3 region has the DNA TGTGCCAGCAGCTTAGAGCAAAATGGCGGGAGTTTCACAGATACGCAGTATTTT. Protein product: CASSLEQNGGSFTDTQYF.